The 10 T cell receptor beta chains presented below share a single source sample, sequenced in a study of CD8+CD57+ T cells in acquired aplastic anemia (dated by TCRdb to the late 2010s). For sequencing, an Illumina HiSeq 2000 was employed. Genomic DNA served as template for TCR beta VDJ combination and CDR3 sequence profiling. The public reads were quality trimmed at Q25 with fastp and then assembled into clones with MiXCR by TCRdb, keeping productive beta chains. Under each unique CDR3 protein, matching rows form one entry showing the most common genes and DNA. Recorded for this sample are under 200,000 distinct CDR3 sequences; approximately 60% of them occurred a single time. 45% of the sample rests with the top ten. The specimen sequenced was sorted CD4+, CD8+, or CD8+CD57+ T cells (not recorded which) from PBMCs. The receptors here all came from a human donor in good health.

This chain links TRBV4-1 with TRBJ1-1; unclear D gene. This CDR3 has 13 amino acids. Germline-derived CDR1 and CDR2 are MGHRA and YSYEKL. Deletions cut 1 base from V and 3 bases from J, with 6 bases between. The CDR3 DNA reads as TGCGCCAGCAGCCAAGTACGGTACACTGAAGCTTTCTTT. Translating gives CASSQVRYTEAFF.

CDR3 sequence: CASSRGLAVQPADTQYF. The CDR3, as DNA: TGTGCCAGCAGCCGGGGACTAGCGGTCCAGCCCGCAGATACGCAGTATTTT. The chain has TRBV14 and TRBJ2-3; 11 nucleotides align to TRBD2. The CDR3 is made up of 17 amino acids. V shed 4 bases, J shed 4 bases, and the junction held 10 bases outside the gene matches. Germline assignment: CDR1 SGHDN and CDR2 FVKESK.

Ten or more counts support this clonotype. This chain links TRBV9 with TRBJ2-5; tentative D call: TRBD1 (6 bases). CDR1 and CDR2 (germline): SGDLS, YYNGEE. The CDR3 extends over 13 amino acids. Trimming left V 4 bases short and J 5 bases short, with 12 bases between. The CDR3 region has the DNA TGTGCCAGCAGCTCGGGACAAACTGAGACCCAGTACTTC. Its translation: CASSSGQTETQYF.

Details on this clonotype: Just one base apart from a much larger clone, this may be a read error. This chain joins TRBV5-6 and TRBJ2-4, with a possible D match to TRBD1 (6 bases). The CDR3 has 11 amino acids. The germline V and J ends were trimmed by 4 bases and 15 bases, with 14 bases remaining between them. Germline V gene lookup returns CDR1 SGHDT and CDR2 YYEEEE. DNA for the CDR3: TGTGCCAGCAGCGGGGGCAGGATGGGGTACTTC. This gives the protein CASSGGRMGYF.

The chain links TRBV15 to TRBJ1-3; the D gene is possibly TRBD1 (6 bases). The CDR3 covers 14 residues. In germline, CDR1 is LNHNV, CDR2 YYDKDF (reference sequence). V lost 1 base and J 4 bases, leaving 8 bases between the germline ends. CDR3 sequence reads: CATSRGTVGNTIYF. CDR3 DNA sequence: TGTGCCACCAGCAGAGGGACAGTAGGAAACACCATATATTTT.

The V and J genes are TRBV12-3 or TRBV12-4 and TRBJ2-6, with D tentatively TRBD1 (6 bases). There are 13 residues in the CDR3. V lost 6 bases, J lost 6 bases, and 9 bases lay in between. The chain's CDR3 is CASSPGEANVLTF. The CDR3, as DNA: TGTGCCAGCAGCCCAGGGGAGGCCAACGTCCTGACTTTC.

The V call is TRBV4-3, the J call TRBJ2-5, with TRBD1 matching 9 bases. This CDR3 has 16 amino acids. J gave up 4 bases and V 0 bases, and 6 bases lay outside the gene matches. Germline loops: CDR1 LGHNA, CDR2 YSLEER. CDR3 nucleotide sequence: TGCGCCAGCAGCCAAGATCTGACAGGGGGTGGAGAGACCCAGTACTTC. Its translation is CASSQDLTGGGETQYF.

The chain combines TRBV7-9 with TRBJ2-5, with a weak D call TRBD1 (6 bases). The CDR3 is made up of 14 amino acids. The V end was cut by 4 bases, the J end by 1 base, with 10 bases between. The germline V gene encodes CDR1 SEHNR and CDR2 FQNEAQ (reference sequence). CDR3 in DNA: TGTGCCAGCAGCTCCCTGGGGGCCCAAGAGACCCAGTACTTC. This codes for CASSSLGAQETQYF.

The genes are TRBV19 and TRBJ1-2; weak D call: TRBD1 (6 bases). The CDR3 length is 12 residues. Trimming pared 6 bases from V and 7 bases from J, leaving 12 bases between. Per germline, CDR1 LNHDA and CDR2 SQIVND (reference sequence). The CDR3 protein is CASSDRLVGYTF. The CDR3 nucleotides read TGTGCCAGTAGCGACAGGCTGGTTGGCTACACCTTC.

The V call is TRBV7-9, the J call TRBJ2-3; 8 nucleotides agree with TRBD1. The CDR3 length is 18 residues. Looked up from germline, CDR1 is SEHNR and CDR2 is FQNEAQ (reference sequence). V lost 10 bases, J lost 2 bases, and 20 bases stayed unmatched. The CDR3 sequence is CAIALSPGGRGPTDTQYF. DNA of the CDR3: TGTGCCATCGCCCTTTCGCCCGGGGGCAGGGGGCCCACAGATACGCAGTATTTT.